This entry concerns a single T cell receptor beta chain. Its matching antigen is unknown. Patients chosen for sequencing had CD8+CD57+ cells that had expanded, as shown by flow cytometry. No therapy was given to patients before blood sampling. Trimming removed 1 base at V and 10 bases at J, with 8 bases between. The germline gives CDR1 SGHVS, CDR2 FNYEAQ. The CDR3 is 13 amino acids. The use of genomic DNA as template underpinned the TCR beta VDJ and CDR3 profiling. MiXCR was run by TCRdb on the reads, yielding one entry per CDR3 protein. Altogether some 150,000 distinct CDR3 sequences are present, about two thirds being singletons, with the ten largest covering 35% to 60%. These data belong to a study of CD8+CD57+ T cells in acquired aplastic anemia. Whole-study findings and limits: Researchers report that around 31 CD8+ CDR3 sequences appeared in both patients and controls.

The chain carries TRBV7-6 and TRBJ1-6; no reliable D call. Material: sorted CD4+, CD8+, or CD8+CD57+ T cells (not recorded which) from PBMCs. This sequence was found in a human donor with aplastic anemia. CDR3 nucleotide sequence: TGTGCCAGCAGCTTAGGCGCGGGATCACCCCTCCACTTT. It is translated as CASSLGAGSPLHF.